The clone carrying this T cell receptor beta chain was recorded many times. No antigen is known for it. Fresh 10 ml peripheral blood yielded PBMCs. The V gene's germline CDR1 is GTSNPN and CDR2 SVGIG (reference sequence). This CDR3 is built from 11 residues. Deletions cut 0 bases from V and 9 bases from J, with 8 bases between. The entry originates in a study of T cells in Graves' hyperthyroidism and ophthalmopathy. Study-wide findings and caveats: Ophthalmopathy prediction by the model preceded onset by a median roughly 6 months.

Amplification yielded TCR beta CDR3 regions, with RNA transcripts as the source. The TCR CDR3 was amplified in a first-round RT-PCR using the HTBI primer set. TCRdb called the multiplex PCR reads again in MiXCR, with one record for every CDR3 protein. The table records under 250,000 distinct CDR3 sequences, 15% to 20% of them present only once. The sequenced sample was blood. J is TRBJ1-1 and V is TRBV30; D gene ambiguous. The sequence derives from a man aged 45 to 65 with Graves' hyperthyroidism. DNA for the CDR3: TGTGCCTGGAGTGTACAAGGTAAAGCTTTCTTT. It codes for CAWSVQGKAFF.